The clone carrying this T cell receptor beta chain was seen a few times. What it binds is not known. PCR amplification relied on 60 Vbeta primers (plus 13 Jbeta primers). TCRdb's table, derived via immunoSEQ multiplex PCR, lists solely in-frame clones and lacks some. Of over 90,000 clones in the sample, around 68% are singletons; the top ten hold under 5.5%. Trimming shortened V by 5 bases and J by 9 bases, and 11 bases separated the two germline ends. This CDR3 has 12 residues. The germline V gene has CDR1 SGHAT and CDR2 FQNNGV. The source of the sample is a study of cytomegalovirus exposure and HLA in healthy donors. Whole-study results and caveats: Later analysis revealed greater clonal expansion in HLA-associated TCR beta chains than in equally common others.

The TCR was taken from a human donor in good health. The gene calls are TRBV11-2 and TRBJ2-4; no definite D call. Sequenced: PBMCs. CDR3 in DNA: TGTGCCAGCAGCGCCGTCGGTCCCATTCAGTACTTC. Residues: CASSAVGPIQYF.